The table lists the clone carrying this TCR beta chain with a few counts. Its specificity is not known. By 5'RACE template switching, TCR cDNA was produced, with a universal primer site and UMIs added in the process. MiXCR was run by TCRdb on the 5' RACE reads, yielding one entry per CDR3 protein. The table includes 550,000 or so distinct CDR3 sequences, approximately 21% detected once. The CDR3 has 14 residues. The germline V gene encodes CDR1 SNHLY and CDR2 FYNNEI. Deletions cut 6 bases from V and 0 bases from J, with 9 bases between. This record belongs to a study of T cells after yellow fever vaccination. Study results and caveats: The study re-detected most primary-vaccination clones after the booster (nearly 97% CD4, around 90% CD8).

The chain links TRBV2 to TRBJ1-3, with D perhaps TRBD1 (6 bases). The receptor was derived from a man younger than 45 who received the YFV17D yellow fever vaccine. The sequencing here drew on PBMCs, taken 15 days after the yellow fever booster vaccination. The CDR3 DNA is TGTGCCAGCAGGGACAGCTTCTCTGGAAACACCATATATTTT. Protein: CASRDSFSGNTIYF.